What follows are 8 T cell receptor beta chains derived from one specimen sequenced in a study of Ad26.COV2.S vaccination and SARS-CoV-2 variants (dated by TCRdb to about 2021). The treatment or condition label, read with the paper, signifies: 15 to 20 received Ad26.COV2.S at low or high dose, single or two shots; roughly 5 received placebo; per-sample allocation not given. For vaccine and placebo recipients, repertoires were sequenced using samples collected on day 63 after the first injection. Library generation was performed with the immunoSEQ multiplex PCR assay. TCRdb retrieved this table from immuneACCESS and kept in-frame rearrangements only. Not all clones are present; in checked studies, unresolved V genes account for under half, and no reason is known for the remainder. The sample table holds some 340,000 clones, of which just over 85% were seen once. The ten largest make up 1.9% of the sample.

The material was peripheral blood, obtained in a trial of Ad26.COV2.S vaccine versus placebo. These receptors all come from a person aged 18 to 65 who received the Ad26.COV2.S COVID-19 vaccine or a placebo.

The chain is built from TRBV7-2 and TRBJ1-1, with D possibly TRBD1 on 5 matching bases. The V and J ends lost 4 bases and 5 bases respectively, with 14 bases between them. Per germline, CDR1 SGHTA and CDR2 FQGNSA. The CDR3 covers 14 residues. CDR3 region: CASSSRQRETEAFF. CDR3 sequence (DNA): TGTGCCAGCAGCTCCCGACAGCGCGAGACTGAAGCTTTCTTT.

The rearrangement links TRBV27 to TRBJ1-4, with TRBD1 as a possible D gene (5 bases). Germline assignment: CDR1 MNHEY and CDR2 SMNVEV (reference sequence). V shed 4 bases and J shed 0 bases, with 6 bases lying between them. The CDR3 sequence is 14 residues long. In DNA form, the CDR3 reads TGTGCCAGCAGTTCGGGGGCAACTAATGAAAAACTGTTTTTT. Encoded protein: CASSSGATNEKLFF.

This chain's CDR3 is CASSLMSGKSTNEKLFF. The CDR3 DNA reads TGTGCCAGCAGCTTGATGTCGGGGAAGTCAACTAATGAAAAACTGTTTTTT. The chain is built from TRBV13 and TRBJ1-4; D gene uncertain. Germline-derived CDR1 and CDR2 are PRHDT and FYEKMQ (reference sequence). The V and J ends lost 3 bases and 0 bases respectively, with 14 bases between them. This CDR3 is built from 17 residues.

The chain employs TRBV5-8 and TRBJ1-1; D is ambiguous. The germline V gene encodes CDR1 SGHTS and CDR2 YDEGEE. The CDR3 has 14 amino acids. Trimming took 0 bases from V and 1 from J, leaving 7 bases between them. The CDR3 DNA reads TGTGCCAGCAGCTTGGGGTGGGCGAACACTGAAGCTTTCTTT. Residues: CASSLGWANTEAFF.

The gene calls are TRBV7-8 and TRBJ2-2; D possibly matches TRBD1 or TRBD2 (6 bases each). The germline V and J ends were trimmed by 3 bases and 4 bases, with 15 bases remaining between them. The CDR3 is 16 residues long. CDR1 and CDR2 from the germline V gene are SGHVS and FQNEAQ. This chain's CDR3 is CASSFGKGGITGELFF. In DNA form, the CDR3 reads TGTGCCAGCAGCTTTGGAAAGGGGGGTATCACCGGGGAGCTGTTTTTT.

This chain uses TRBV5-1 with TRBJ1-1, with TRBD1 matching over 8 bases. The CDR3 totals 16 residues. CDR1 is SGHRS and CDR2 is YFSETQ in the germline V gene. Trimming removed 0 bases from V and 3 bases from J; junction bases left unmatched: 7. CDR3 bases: TGCGCCAGCAGCTTGGGGGTGGACAGGGCCTACACTGAAGCTTTCTTT. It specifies CASSLGVDRAYTEAFF. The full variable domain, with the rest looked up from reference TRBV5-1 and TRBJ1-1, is KAGVTQTPRYLIKTRGQQVTLSCSPISGHRSVSWYQQTPGQGLQFLFEYFSETQRNKGNFPGRFSGRQFSNSRSEMNVSTLELGDSALYLCASSLGVDRAYTEAFFGQGTRLTVV.

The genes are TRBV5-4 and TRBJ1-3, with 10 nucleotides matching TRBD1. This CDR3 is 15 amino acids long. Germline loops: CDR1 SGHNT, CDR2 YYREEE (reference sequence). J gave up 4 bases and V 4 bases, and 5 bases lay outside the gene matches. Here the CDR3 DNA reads TGTGCCAGCAGCCCCGGGACAGGGGAAGGAAACACCATATATTTT. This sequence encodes CASSPGTGEGNTIYF.

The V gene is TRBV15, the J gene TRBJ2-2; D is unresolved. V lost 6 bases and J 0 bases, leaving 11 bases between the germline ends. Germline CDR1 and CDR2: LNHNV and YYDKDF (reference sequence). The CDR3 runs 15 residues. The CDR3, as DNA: TGTGCCACCAGGGGTGGAAGCACGAACACCGGGGAGCTGTTTTTT. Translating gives CATRGGSTNTGELFF. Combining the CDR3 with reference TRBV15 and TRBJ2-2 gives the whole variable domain DAMVIQNPRYQVTQFGKPVTLSCSQTLNHNVMYWYQQKSSQAPKLLFHYYDKDFNNEADTPDNFQSRRPNTSFCFLDIRSPGLGDTAMYLCATRGGSTNTGELFFGEGSRLTVL.